This T cell receptor beta chain is from a study of blood T cell repertoires in COVID-19. Overall study: Italy, Spain and the United States were the sources of the convalescent and acute COVID-19 samples.

The V and J ends lost 3 bases and 0 bases respectively, with 13 bases between them. Germline V gene data show CDR1 as SGHTS and CDR2 as YDEGEE. This CDR3 region has 15 residues. Original methodology: How many nucleated cells were present was estimated from reference gene primer amplification. Profiled with immunoSEQ multiplex PCR; TCRdb holds only in-frame clones, not every one. V, J and clone size derive from that table, while D and trimming were established from the DNA sequence. Of 100,000 to 150,000 clones listed, around 88% are singletons. The chain employs TRBV5-8 and TRBJ2-7; TRBD2 is a possible D gene (5 bases). The clonotype originates from a man aged 45-60 years with active or convalescent COVID-19. Specimen: peripheral blood. CDR3 coding DNA: TGTGCCAGCAGCTCAGGACTCCCGGGCTCCTACGAGCAGTACTTC. Amino acids: CASSSGLPGSYEQYF.